This section outlines one T cell receptor beta chain sequence together with its context. As yet, its antigen is unknown. Clones were read by immunoSEQ multiplex PCR, and TCRdb kept only the in-frame ones, dropping some. The table lists tens of thousands of clones, 94% of them singletons. These data are taken from a study of lymphopenia after photon versus proton radiotherapy. General observations from the study: Relative stability marked proton patients; photon patients lost diversity and naive cells. Oligoclonal CD8+ Temra expansion after nadir drove photon patients' diversity drop. Survival link was tested only in deceased patients; proton benefit remains a possibility. Larger post-nadir TCR diversity loss correlated inversely with survival in deceased patients.

Sequencing was performed on peripheral blood, taken from a patient treated with photon-based radiotherapy. The sequence was obtained from a woman in her fifties or sixties with cholangiocarcinoma.

CDR3 sequence: CASSLQGAHTEAFF. DNA of the CDR3: TGTGCCAGTAGTCTCCAGGGGGCTCACACTGAAGCTTTCTTT. The chain combines TRBV19 with TRBJ1-1; 8 nucleotides line up with TRBD1. The germline V gene encodes CDR1 LNHDA and CDR2 SQIVND (reference sequence). The junction had 5 bases not matched to a gene; V was cut back by 5 bases and J by 3 bases. There are 14 residues in the CDR3.